The next 9 T cell receptor beta chains were all read from a single sample in a study of tumor-infiltrating lymphocytes in oesophageal squamous cell carcinoma. MiXCR, run by TCRdb on the PCR reads, gives a single entry per CDR3 protein. The sample records about 13,000 distinct CDR3 sequences, around 56% being singletons. The material sequenced was blood. These receptors all come from a female donor with esophageal squamous cell carcinoma.

As concerns this clonotype: The junction and the germline gene differ at one end; a read error may be behind it. This chain joins TRBV6-1 and TRBJ2-7; 7 bases are a match to TRBD1. The DNA end lines up better with TRBJ2-1; the J call may be wrong. The CDR3 spans 17 residues. Germline V lookup: CDR1 MNHNS, CDR2 SASEGT. CDR3 sequence reads: CASKPDQGQRSYNGQFF. The DNA of the CDR3 is TGTGCCAGCAAGCCAGATCAGGGACAGCGTTCCTACAATGGGCAGTTCTTC.

V gene TRBV7-8 combines with J gene TRBJ1-4, with TRBD2 identical over 9 bases. The end of the DNA aligns better with TRBJ2-2, so the J call may be wrong. Germline V CDR1 and CDR2: SGHVS, FQNEAQ. The CDR3 is 19 residues long. The chain's CDR3 is CASSLVGLALSTNTGELFF. CDR3 bases: TGTGCCAGCAGCTTAGTGGGACTAGCTTTAAGTACGAACACCGGGGAGCTGTTTTTT.

This clonotype has more than one count but fewer than ten. The V gene is TRBV7-9, the J gene TRBJ2-1; TRBD1 agrees at 9 bases. The ends lost 4 bases at V and 3 bases at J; junction bases unmatched: 4. The germline V gene encodes CDR1 SEHNR and CDR2 FQNEAQ (reference sequence). The CDR3 runs to 15 residues. In nucleotides, the CDR3 is TGTGCCAGCAGCTCTGGGACAGGGATCTACAATGAGCAGTTCTTC. As protein: CASSSGTGIYNEQFF.

At least ten counts were recorded for this clonotype. The V call is TRBV15, the J call TRBJ2-3; TRBD2 might be the D (6 bases). Germline loops: CDR1 LNHNV, CDR2 YYDKDF (reference sequence). V gave up 1 base and J gave up 2 bases, with 13 bases separating them. The CDR3 is 16 amino acids. The CDR3 coding sequence is TGTGCCACCAGCAGAGGGAGGGTAGAACACACAGATACGCAGTATTTT. Translated: CATSRGRVEHTDTQYF.

This clonotype appeared a single time. Without the conserved terminal phenylalanine or tryptophan, this CDR3 likely stems from a read error. No DNA is shown, since the ends of the CDR3 on it are uncertain; the CDR3 is the one TCRdb lists. V and J are TRBV24-1 and TRBJ1-1; the D call in the table, TRBD1, was not verified against the DNA. Germline CDR1 KGHDR, CDR2 SFDVKD. The CDR3 has 15 amino acids, counting both end residues. The CDR3 loop reads CATALGEPTSSTSAP.

The J gene is TRBJ2-3, the V gene TRBV6-5; D is ambiguous. The assigned J gene may be wrong: the sequence end matches TRBJ1-1 better. This CDR3 spans 13 amino acids. The germline CDR1 and CDR2 sequences are MNHEY and SVGAGI. The CDR3 protein is CASSYERNTEAFF. Written as DNA, the CDR3 is TGTGCCAGCAGTTACGAGCGGAACACTGAAGCTTTCTTT.

The chain employs TRBV11-2 and TRBJ1-4, with 9 bases lining up with TRBD1. Germline CDR1 reads SGHAT; CDR2 reads FQNNGV. Unmatched junction bases numbered 8, after V lost 2 bases and J lost 4 bases. This CDR3 spans 17 amino acids. The CDR3 region is CASSLMIGQGNNEKLFF. The CDR3 DNA is TGTGCCAGCAGCTTAATGATCGGACAGGGGAATAATGAAAAACTGTTTTTT.

The CDR3, as DNA: TGTGCCACGGAGGGGCGGAGGAGGAATGAGCAGTTCTTC. The encoded protein is CATEGRRRNEQFF. This chain links TRBV28 with TRBJ2-5; TRBD2 might be the D (6 bases). The better agreement between TRBJ2-1 and the DNA end casts doubt on the J call. Germline V CDR1 and CDR2: MDHEN, SYDVKM. This CDR3 contains 13 residues.

The chain joins TRBV10-3 to TRBJ2-3, with TRBD2 matching 7 bases. CDR1 is ENHRY and CDR2 is SYGVKD in the germline V gene. The V and J ends lost 10 bases and 2 bases, in that order; junction bases with no gene match: 6. The CDR3 runs to 13 residues. CDR3: CATRETNTDTQYF. The CDR3 bases are TGTGCCACGCGGGAGACCAACACAGATACGCAGTATTTT.